The rows below give T cell receptor beta chains drawn from one sample of a study of blood T cell repertoires in COVID-19. Clones were sequenced by immunoSEQ multiplex PCR, and TCRdb holds only the in-frame ones, with some missing. The sample shows some 360,000 clones, about 90% of them seen only once. Sequenced input: peripheral blood. These receptors originate from a woman aged 55-69 years with COVID-19, enrolled during active disease. Each CDR3 is given with its conserved first and last residue. The order of the fields is V gene, J gene, D gene, clone size, CDR3 protein, CDR3 DNA. A D gene is named only where the DNA matches it firmly. A clone size is listed for some rows: how often the clone was seen (once, few, many), or a class if it is expanded.

V: TRBV18; J: TRBJ1-2; D: -; size: once; CDR3: CASSPQAGDYGYTF; DNA: TGTGCCAGCTCACCACAAGCAGGGGATTATGGCTACACCTTC
V: TRBV3-1/TRBV3-2; J: TRBJ2-3; D: TRBD2; size: -; CDR3: CASSQAPSGNTQYF; DNA: TGTGCCAGCAGCCAAGCCCCTAGCGGGAACACGCAGTATTTT
V: TRBV29-1; J: TRBJ1-1; D: -; size: -; CDR3: CSVRSGDTEAFF; DNA: TGCAGCGTTAGAAGCGGGGACACTGAAGCTTTCTTT
V: TRBV19; J: TRBJ1-1; D: -; size: -; CDR3: CASRGHTTEAFF; DNA: TGTGCCAGTAGGGGACATACAACTGAAGCTTTCTTT
V: TRBV5-1; J: TRBJ2-7; D: TRBD1; size: -; CDR3: CASSTGTGYYEQYF; DNA: TGCGCCAGCAGCACGGGGACAGGTTACTACGAGCAGTACTTC
V: TRBV7-6; J: TRBJ2-6; D: -; size: -; CDR3: CASSYEPGSGANVLTF; DNA: TGTGCCAGCAGCTACGAACCAGGGTCTGGGGCCAACGTCCTGACTTTC
V: TRBV4-2; J: TRBJ2-7; D: -; size: once; CDR3: CASSLGGLVEQYF; DNA: TGTGCCAGCAGCCTGGGAGGCCTCGTCGAGCAGTACTTC
V: TRBV7-2; J: TRBJ1-2; D: TRBD1; size: -; CDR3: CASSFSGTANYGYTF; DNA: TGTGCCAGCAGCTTCTCCGGGACAGCTAACTATGGCTACACCTTC
V: TRBV7-3; J: TRBJ2-5; D: TRBD1; size: -; CDR3: CASSPGRQGGQETQYF; DNA: TGTGCCAGCAGCCCCGGCCGACAGGGCGGTCAGGAGACCCAGTACTTC
V: TRBV11-3; J: TRBJ2-5; D: -; size: -; CDR3: CASSLGRGQYGETQYF; DNA: TGTGCCAGCAGCTTAGGTAGAGGGCAATATGGCGAGACCCAGTACTTC
V: TRBV11-2; J: TRBJ2-2; D: -; size: -; CDR3: CASPDRAGFITGELFF; DNA: TGTGCCAGCCCAGACAGGGCGGGATTTATCACCGGGGAGCTGTTTTTT
V: TRBV9; J: TRBJ1-1; D: -; size: few; CDR3: CASSLAGSPTEAFF; DNA: TGTGCCAGCAGCTTAGCAGGGTCTCCCACTGAAGCTTTCTTT
V: TRBV29-1; J: TRBJ1-2; D: -; size: -; CDR3: CSVELVRGYGYTF; DNA: TGCAGCGTTGAACTGGTACGAGGCTATGGCTACACCTTC
V: TRBV5-6; J: TRBJ2-7; D: TRBD2; size: -; CDR3: CASSLGLAYNEQYF; DNA: TGTGCCAGCAGCTTGGGACTAGCGTACAACGAGCAGTACTTC
V: TRBV30; J: TRBJ2-2; D: TRBD1; size: -; CDR3: CAWSRGPVSTGELFF; DNA: TGTGCCTGGAGTAGGGGGCCGGTGTCGACCGGGGAGCTGTTTTTT
V: TRBV5-4; J: TRBJ1-3; D: TRBD1; size: once; CDR3: CASSLGSGGLSGNTIYF; DNA: TGTGCCAGCAGCTTGGGGTCAGGGGGCCTCTCTGGAAACACCATATATTTT
V: TRBV5-4; J: TRBJ2-5; D: -; size: -; CDR3: CASSLGLYQETQYF; DNA: TGTGCCAGCAGCTTGGGACTATACCAAGAGACCCAGTACTTC
V: TRBV5-1; J: TRBJ1-1; D: TRBD1; size: -; CDR3: CASKPALTGVTEAFF; DNA: TGCGCCAGCAAACCCGCCTTGACAGGGGTGACTGAAGCTTTCTTT
V: TRBV28; J: TRBJ2-5; D: -; size: -; CDR3: CASSPGGGRETQYF; DNA: TGTGCCAGCAGTCCCGGAGGAGGCCGAGAGACCCAGTACTTC
V: TRBV6-6; J: TRBJ1-1; D: -; size: few; CDR3: CASSSGTKTEAFF; DNA: TGTGCCAGCAGTTCCGGGACAAAAACTGAAGCTTTCTTT
V: TRBV2; J: TRBJ2-7; D: TRBD2; size: -; CDR3: CASGDSGVTPSYEQYF; DNA: TGTGCCAGCGGTGATAGCGGGGTTACACCCTCCTACGAGCAGTACTTC
V: TRBV7-6; J: TRBJ1-1; D: -; size: -; CDR3: CASSLPLGAFF; DNA: TGTGCCAGCAGCCTACCCCTCGGGGCTTTCTTT
V: TRBV4-2; J: TRBJ2-2; D: -; size: once; CDR3: CASSQKNEHPGELFF; DNA: TGTGCCAGCAGCCAAAAGAACGAGCACCCCGGGGAGCTGTTTTTT
V: TRBV6-1; J: TRBJ1-2; D: -; size: -; CDR3: CASSEARGPYGYTF; DNA: TGTGCCAGCAGTGAAGCACGGGGTCCATATGGCTACACCTTC
V: TRBV15; J: TRBJ2-7; D: -; size: -; CDR3: CATSRVPGPHPYEQYF; DNA: TGTGCCACCAGCAGAGTGCCAGGGCCCCACCCCTACGAGCAGTACTTC